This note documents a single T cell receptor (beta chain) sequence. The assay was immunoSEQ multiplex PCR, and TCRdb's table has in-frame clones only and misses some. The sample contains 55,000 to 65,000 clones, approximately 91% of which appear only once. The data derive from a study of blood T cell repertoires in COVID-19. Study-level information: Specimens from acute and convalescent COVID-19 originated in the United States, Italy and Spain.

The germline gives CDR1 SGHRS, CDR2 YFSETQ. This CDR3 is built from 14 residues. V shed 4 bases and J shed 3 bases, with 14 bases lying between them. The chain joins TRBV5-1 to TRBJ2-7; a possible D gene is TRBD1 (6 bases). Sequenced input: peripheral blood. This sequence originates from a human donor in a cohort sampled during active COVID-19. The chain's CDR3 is CASSPTQQGYEQYF. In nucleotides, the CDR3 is TGCGCCAGCAGCCCAACTCAACAGGGCTACGAGCAGTACTTC.